This T cell receptor beta chain was sequenced during a study of cytomegalovirus exposure and HLA in healthy donors. This CDR3 contains 13 residues. CDR1 and CDR2 (germline): LNHDA, SQIVND (reference sequence). V shed 5 bases, J shed 6 bases, and the junction held 7 bases outside the gene matches. Comment on this clone: No antigen is known for it.

Regarding the study as a whole: Later analysis placed DRB1 highest and HLA-C lowest in TCR association rates, which differed by HLA locus.

Both 60 Vbeta primers and 13 Jbeta primers went into the PCR. Repertoires were generated with immunoSEQ multiplex PCR, while TCRdb's copy carries only in-frame clones and drops some. This sample carries some 100,000 clones, 70% to 80% of them seen once, and the ten largest clones take roughly an eighth. The sample comprised PBMCs. The chain couples TRBV19 to TRBJ2-7; 7 bases match TRBD2. This TCR derives from a woman in her 40s in good health and CMV-seropositive. This CDR3 is CASSEIRGVEQYF. The CDR3 region has the DNA TGTGCCAGTAGTGAAATTCGGGGGGTCGAGCAGTACTTC.